This entry concerns a single T cell receptor (beta chain). The antigen remains unidentified. Sequenced by immunoSEQ multiplex PCR; TCRdb stores in-frame clones only, minus some. The sample holds about 190,000 clones, more than 75% seen once. This entry is derived from a study of T cell responses to AZD1222 COVID-19 vaccine. Study overall: The analysis combined second doses at about 4 or about 12 weeks.

Whole-study findings and limits: Among the donors, most were white British and more were female, and clonal diversity was possibly underestimated.

V was clipped by 0 bases and J by 3 bases, with 6 bases between them. Germline V gene lookup returns CDR1 LNHNV and CDR2 YYDKDF (reference sequence). The CDR3 loop spans 13 amino acids. The TCR sequence derives from an adult in good health. Material: peripheral blood, obtained on day 0 of AZD1222 vaccination. The genes are TRBV15 and TRBJ2-7, with D unclear. CDR3 sequence reads: CATSRETVYEQYF. The CDR3 bases are TGTGCCACCAGCAGAGAAACAGTCTACGAGCAGTACTTC.